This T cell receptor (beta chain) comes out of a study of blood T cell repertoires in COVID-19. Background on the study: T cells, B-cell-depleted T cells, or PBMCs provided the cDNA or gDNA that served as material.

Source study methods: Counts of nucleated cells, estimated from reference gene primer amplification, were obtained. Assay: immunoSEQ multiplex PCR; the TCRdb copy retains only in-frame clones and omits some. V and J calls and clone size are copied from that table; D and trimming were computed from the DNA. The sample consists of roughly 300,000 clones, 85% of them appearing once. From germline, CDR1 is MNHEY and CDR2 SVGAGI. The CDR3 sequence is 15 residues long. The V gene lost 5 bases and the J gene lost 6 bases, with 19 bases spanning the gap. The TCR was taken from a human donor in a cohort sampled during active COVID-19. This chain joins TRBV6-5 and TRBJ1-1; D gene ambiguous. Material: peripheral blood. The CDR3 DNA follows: TGTGCCAGCAGTCGACACTCGAAATTGGACTCTGAAGCTTTCTTT. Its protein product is CASSRHSKLDSEAFF.